This passage covers 31 T cell receptor beta chains from one sample sequenced in a study of blood T cell repertoires in COVID-19. Only in-frame clones appear in the TCRdb table, and some are missing; sequencing was by immunoSEQ multiplex PCR. The sample lists about 350,000 clones, approximately 89% occurring once. Specimen: peripheral blood. The receptors were sampled from an older woman with COVID-19, enrolled during active disease.

The chain employs TRBV13 and TRBJ1-2; tentatively, D is TRBD1 (5 bases). V gave up 4 bases and J gave up 4 bases, with 19 bases separating them. This CDR3 has 16 residues. CDR1 and CDR2 from the germline V gene are PRHDT and FYEKMQ (reference sequence). CDR3 bases: TGTGCCAGCAGCTATCGGGGGGACCCCCAGGTCTATGGCTACACCTTC. It specifies CASSYRGDPQVYGYTF. Drawing the rest from reference TRBV13 and TRBJ1-2, the complete variable domain is AAGVIQSPRHLIKEKRETATLKCYPIPRHDTVYWYQQGPGQDPQFLISFYEKMQSDKGSIPDRFSAQQFSDYHSELNMSSLELGDSALYFCASSYRGDPQVYGYTFGSGTRLTVV.

The chain is built from TRBV5-6 and TRBJ2-1; 9 positions match TRBD2. The V segment lost 0 bases and the J segment 6 bases; nucleotides outside the gene matches: 4. The CDR3 contains 15 residues. From germline, CDR1 is SGHDT and CDR2 YYEEEE. The CDR3 nucleotides read TGTGCCAGCAGCTTGGTCGGCGGGGGGGCCAATGAGCAGTTCTTC. It encodes CASSLVGGGANEQFF.

The rearrangement links TRBV4-2 to TRBJ1-4, with 10 bases identical to TRBD1. The CDR3 runs to 16 residues. The V gene's germline CDR1 is LGHNA and CDR2 YNFKEQ. J gave up 7 bases and V 1 base, and 6 bases lay outside the gene matches. In DNA form, the CDR3 reads TGTGCCAGCAGCCAAGGTACCGGGACAGGGGCTGAAAAACTGTTTTTT. This gives the protein CASSQGTGTGAEKLFF.

The V gene is TRBV5-6, the J gene TRBJ1-2; 8 bases match TRBD1. Germline V CDR1 and CDR2: SGHDT, YYEEEE. The CDR3 extends over 15 amino acids. V was pared by 3 bases and J by 7 bases, with 11 bases of the junction left unmatched. Here the CDR3 DNA reads TGTGCCAGCAGCTACCAACGACAGGGGATGAGTGGCTACACCTTC. Residues: CASSYQRQGMSGYTF. Full variable domain (missing parts from reference TRBV5-6 and TRBJ1-2): DAGVTQSPTHLIKTRGQQVTLRCSPKSGHDTVSWYQQALGQGPQFIFQYYEEEERQRGNFPDRFSGHQFPNYSSELNVNALLLGDSALYLCASSYQRQGMSGYTFGSGTRLTVV.

The V and J genes are TRBV5-1 and TRBJ2-3; 7 nucleotides align to TRBD1. There are 14 residues in the CDR3. With 0 bases clipped from V and 4 bases from J, the junction kept 2 bases outside the gene matches. CDR1 SGHRS and CDR2 YFSETQ come from the germline V gene. CDR3 nucleotide sequence: TGCGCCAGCAGCTTGGGACAGGGTCCAGATACGCAGTATTTT. Protein sequence: CASSLGQGPDTQYF. The variable domain in full, completed from reference TRBV5-1 and TRBJ2-3, reads KAGVTQTPRYLIKTRGQQVTLSCSPISGHRSVSWYQQTPGQGLQFLFEYFSETQRNKGNFPGRFSGRQFSNSRSEMNVSTLELGDSALYLCASSLGQGPDTQYFGPGTRLTVL.

CDR3 bases: TGCGCCAGCAGTAAGGGACACCCGAACACTGAAGCTTTCTTT. It encodes CASSKGHPNTEAFF. V and J are TRBV10-1 and TRBJ1-1; possibly TRBD1 for D (6 bases). The V gene lost 5 bases and the J gene lost 1 base, with 11 bases spanning the gap. CDR1 is WNHNN and CDR2 is SYGVQD in the germline V gene (reference sequence). This CDR3 comprises 14 residues.

The CDR3 region is CASSQVSQRGGHEQYF. The CDR3 nucleotides are TGTGCCAGCAGCCAAGTTTCCCAGCGGGGGGGCCACGAGCAGTACTTC. The rearrangement links TRBV3-1 (or the pseudogene TRBV3-2) to TRBJ2-7; 10 nucleotides line up with TRBD2. The CDR3 runs 16 residues. V shed 1 base, J shed 5 bases, and the junction held 8 bases outside the gene matches. In germline, CDR1 is LGHDT, CDR2 YNNKEL (reference sequence).

This chain links TRBV28 with TRBJ1-1; D call uncertain. The V end was cut by 6 bases, the J end by 6 bases, with 14 bases between. The CDR3 is 13 residues long. Per the germline V gene, CDR1 is MDHEN and CDR2 is SYDVKM. The CDR3 here is CASRVGGRPEAFF. CDR3 nucleotides: TGTGCCAGCAGAGTCGGTGGGAGGCCTGAAGCTTTCTTT. Complete variable domain (other parts from reference TRBV28 and TRBJ1-1): DVKVTQSSRYLVKRTGEKVFLECVQDMDHENMFWYRQDPGLGLRLIYFSYDVKMKEKGDIPEGYSVSREKKERFSLILESASTNQTSMYLCASRVGGRPEAFFGQGTRLTVV.

This clone was seen a few times. This chain joins TRBV2 and TRBJ1-1; D call uncertain. CDR1 is SNHLY, CDR2 FYNNEI, per germline. This CDR3 comprises 12 residues. V lost 6 bases and J 1 base, leaving 6 bases between the germline ends. CDR3 amino acids: CASSRRNTEAFF. The DNA for the CDR3 is TGTGCCAGCAGCCGGAGGAACACTGAAGCTTTCTTT.

The genes are TRBV19 and TRBJ2-7, with 9 positions matching TRBD1. The CDR3 is made up of 17 amino acids. V lost 5 bases, J lost 1 base, and 12 bases stayed unmatched. Germline CDR1 reads LNHDA; CDR2 reads SQIVND (reference sequence). In DNA form, the CDR3 reads TGTGCCAGTAGTCGCGACCCTTGGACAGGGGATTCCTACGAGCAGTACTTC. It yields the protein CASSRDPWTGDSYEQYF. Variable domain in full (rest from reference TRBV19 and TRBJ2-7): DGGITQSPKYLFRKEGQNVTLSCEQNLNHDAMYWYRQDPGQGLRLIYYSQIVNDFQKGDIAEGYSVSREKKESFPLTVTSAQKNPTAFYLCASSRDPWTGDSYEQYFGPGTRLTVT.

With regard to this clone: At one of its ends the junction is not consistent with the germline gene, which may arise from a read error. The chain uses TRBV5-1 and TRBJ2-1; the match to TRBD2 covers 14 bases. The germline gives CDR1 SGHRS, CDR2 YFSETQ. This CDR3 contains 15 residues. CDR3 DNA: TGCGCCAGCACCTTGGGACTAGCGGGGGACAATGAGCAGTTCTTC. This translates into CASTLGLAGDNEQFF.

CDR3 sequence: CSVILLGAAQYF. The CDR3 bases are TGCAGCGTTATACTCTTGGGGGCGGCGCAGTATTTT. The J gene is TRBJ2-3, the V gene TRBV29-1, with D possibly matching TRBD1 (6 bases). The V and J ends lost 5 bases and 10 bases respectively, with 16 bases between them. The germline V gene has CDR1 SQVTM and CDR2 ANQGSEA. The CDR3 has 12 residues.

The V gene is TRBV5-1, the J gene TRBJ1-1; D remains ambiguous. Deletions cut 0 bases from V and 6 bases from J, with 12 bases between. The CDR3 covers 14 residues. Germline V gene lookup returns CDR1 SGHRS and CDR2 YFSETQ. CDR3 nucleotides: TGCGCCAGCAGCTTGGGATCGGCGGGGTCTGAAGCTTTCTTT. This encodes CASSLGSAGSEAFF.

The rearrangement links TRBV11-3 to TRBJ1-2, with 8 nucleotides matching TRBD1. The CDR3 is 17 residues long. V gave up 8 bases and J gave up 7 bases; unmatched junction bases: 21. Germline assignment: CDR1 SGHNT and CDR2 YENEEA. The CDR3 region is CASPLNRGLFASFGYTF. The CDR3 bases are TGTGCCAGCCCGTTGAACAGGGGGTTATTTGCCTCCTTTGGCTACACCTTC.

The V call is TRBV7-2, the J call TRBJ2-7, with D perhaps matching TRBD2 (6 bases). This CDR3 comprises 15 residues. The germline V gene encodes CDR1 SGHTA and CDR2 FQGNSA. Trimming pared 2 bases from V and 0 bases from J, leaving 11 bases between. The CDR3 protein is CASSLFGGSSYEQYF. The CDR3 nucleotides read TGTGCCAGCAGCTTATTCGGAGGGAGCTCCTACGAGCAGTACTTC.

This clone was seen only once. V is TRBV10-3 and J is TRBJ1-1; D unclear. Germline values: CDR1 ENHRY, CDR2 SYGVKD. CDR3 length equals 14 residues. V lost 6 bases and J lost 1, with 12 bases in between. CDR3 nucleotides: TGTGCCATCAGCGCGGATTCTACGAACACTGAAGCTTTCTTT. Translated, it gives CAISADSTNTEAFF.

The chain links TRBV6-4 to TRBJ2-2; D is possibly TRBD1 (5 bases). Trimming took 5 bases from V and 1 from J, leaving 14 bases between them. This CDR3 is 16 amino acids long. CDR1 and CDR2 from the germline V gene are MRHNA and SNTAGT. The CDR3 DNA reads as TGTGCCAGCAGTCGGACACCAGTAAAGAACACCGGGGAGCTGTTTTTT. It is translated as CASSRTPVKNTGELFF.

V gene TRBV28 combines with J gene TRBJ1-5; no clear D. Germline loops: CDR1 MDHEN, CDR2 SYDVKM. The length of the CDR3 is 14 residues. V dropped 3 bases and J dropped 0 bases, with 6 bases sitting between them. The CDR3 loop is CASSFRYSNQPQHF. The CDR3 DNA is TGTGCCAGCAGTTTCCGTTATAGCAATCAGCCCCAGCATTTT.

CDR3 protein: CASSSGTGSSPLHF. The CDR3, as DNA: TGTGCCAGTAGCTCCGGGACAGGAAGCTCACCCCTCCACTTT. The chain couples TRBV19 to TRBJ1-6, with 8 bases aligning to TRBD1. This CDR3 has 14 residues. The ends lost 6 bases at V and 10 bases at J; junction bases unmatched: 8. The V gene's germline CDR1 is LNHDA and CDR2 SQIVND (reference sequence).

CDR3: CASSPLTSGGLRGTDTQYF. The CDR3 bases are TGTGCCAGCTCACCACTGACTAGCGGGGGCCTCAGGGGCACAGATACGCAGTATTTT. The rearrangement joins TRBV18 to TRBJ2-3; 12 bases map to TRBD2. Germline V gene lookup returns CDR1 KGHSH and CDR2 LQKENI. There are 19 residues in the CDR3. The trim removed 1 base at V and 1 base at J, leaving 9 bases unmatched.

V is TRBV27 and J is TRBJ1-2; D perhaps matches TRBD1 (6 bases). The CDR3 consists of 15 residues. With 7 bases removed from V and 2 bases from J, the gap between germline ends came to 17 bases. From germline, CDR1 is MNHEY and CDR2 SMNVEV (reference sequence). The CDR3 loop reads CASTAAGAGNYGYTF. CDR3 bases: TGTGCCAGCACCGCAGCGGGGGCAGGGAACTATGGCTACACCTTC.

This chain joins TRBV29-1 and TRBJ2-2; 7 bases match TRBD2. J was trimmed by 1 base and V by 5 bases; bases with no gene match: 4. The CDR3 totals 14 residues. From germline, CDR1 is SQVTM and CDR2 ANQGSEA. CDR3 nucleotides: TGCAGCGTTTTCGGCGGGGGGAACACCGGGGAGCTGTTTTTT. This codes for CSVFGGGNTGELFF.

This chain uses TRBV9 with TRBJ2-5; D might be TRBD1 (5 bases). Germline V gene data show CDR1 as SGDLS and CDR2 as YYNGEE. V shed 4 bases and J shed 5 bases, with 21 bases lying between them. The CDR3 is made up of 16 amino acids. The CDR3 nucleotides are TGTGCCAGCAGCCCGGAAGGCAGGGCGGTTTCGGAGACCCAGTACTTC. Protein: CASSPEGRAVSETQYF.

The chain joins TRBV12-3 or TRBV12-4 to TRBJ2-1; perhaps TRBD1 as D (5 bases). This CDR3 region has 11 residues. Deletions cut 7 bases from V and 10 bases from J, with 11 bases between. DNA of the CDR3: TGTGCCAGCACCCCTGACAGAGAGCAGTTCTTC. Translated: CASTPDREQFF.

The chain carries TRBV10-2 and TRBJ2-7; 7 nucleotides agree with TRBD1. The CDR3 has 15 residues. J gave up 6 bases and V 6 bases, and 14 bases lay outside the gene matches. Germline CDR1 reads WSHSY; CDR2 reads SAAADI. CDR3 nucleotides: TGCGCCAGCAGCCACCAGACGAGGACAGGTGGCGAGCAGTACTTC. This gives the protein CASSHQTRTGGEQYF.

The genes are TRBV20-1 and TRBJ1-1, with a possible D match to TRBD1 (5 bases). This CDR3 spans 11 amino acids. V lost 6 bases and J lost 6, with 11 bases in between. Germline V gene lookup returns CDR1 DFQATT and CDR2 SNEGSKA (reference sequence). The CDR3 coding sequence is TGCAGTGCCTACAGGTTGGCTGAAGCTTTCTTT. This encodes CSAYRLAEAFF.

This chain links TRBV18 with TRBJ1-2; possible D gene TRBD1, 5 bases. The germline CDR1 and CDR2 sequences are KGHSH and LQKENI. The V end lost 0 bases, the J end lost 4 bases, and 12 bases lay between the germline ends. The CDR3 extends over 15 amino acids. The CDR3 bases are TGTGCCAGCTCACCACCGGGAGGGGCGGTCTATGGCTACACCTTC. It yields the protein CASSPPGGAVYGYTF.

This clone has just one count. The chain links TRBV5-4 to TRBJ2-3, with a weak D call TRBD1 (7 bases). The V end was cut by 4 bases, the J end by 0 bases, with 15 bases between. The germline V gene encodes CDR1 SGHNT and CDR2 YYREEE (reference sequence). This CDR3 is 16 amino acids long. CDR3 residues: CASSRGGGPSTDTQYF. The CDR3 nucleotides are TGTGCCAGCAGCCGAGGAGGGGGCCCTAGCACAGATACGCAGTATTTT.

The J gene is TRBJ1-5, the V gene TRBV25-1, with 8 nucleotides matching TRBD1. Germline V gene sequence: CDR1 MGHDK, CDR2 SYGVNS. The ends lost 5 bases at V and 4 bases at J; junction bases unmatched: 1. This CDR3 spans 13 amino acids. The DNA of the CDR3 is TGTGCCAGCAGTACAGGGGGGAATCAGCCCCAGCATTTT. Protein sequence: CASSTGGNQPQHF.

The rearrangement links TRBV7-3 to TRBJ2-1; 13 positions match TRBD2. The CDR3 runs to 16 residues. V was pared by 5 bases and J by 4 bases, with 5 bases of the junction left unmatched. Germline values: CDR1 SGHTA, CDR2 FQGTGA. The CDR3: CASSVLAGGPYNEQFF. In DNA form, the CDR3 reads TGTGCCAGCAGCGTACTAGCGGGGGGGCCATACAATGAGCAGTTCTTC.

The rearrangement joins TRBV6-5 to TRBJ1-4, with D tentatively TRBD1 (6 bases). V was trimmed by 2 bases and J by 5 bases, leaving 12 bases between them. This CDR3 has 15 residues. The germline gives CDR1 MNHEY, CDR2 SVGAGI. The CDR3 coding sequence is TGTGCCAGCAGTTACCGCGGACAGCCGAATGAAAAACTGTTTTTT. This translates into CASSYRGQPNEKLFF.